This TCR beta chain derives from a study of T cells after yellow fever vaccination. About the research overall: SMART-Seq v4 Ultra Low Input prepared libraries from low-cell fractions.

Universal primer sites and UMIs were introduced during 5'RACE template-switching synthesis of TCR cDNA. MiXCR, run by TCRdb on the 5' RACE reads, gives a single entry per CDR3 protein. The sample yields 300,000 or so distinct CDR3 sequences, 3% to 4.5% seen once. This clonotype was detected a few times. Its specificity is unknown. The CDR3 extends over 13 amino acids. V was pared by 2 bases and J by 4 bases, with 9 bases between. Looked up from germline, CDR1 is SGHNT and CDR2 is YYREEE (reference sequence). Broader study findings: Reappearing after the booster were most of the clones from primary vaccination (about 95% CD4, 88% CD8).

The chain links TRBV5-4 to TRBJ2-5; weak D call: TRBD1 (6 bases). This TCR was recovered from a man younger than 35 who received the YFV17D yellow fever vaccine. The specimen comprised PBMCs, sampled 5 days after the yellow fever booster vaccination. CDR3 in DNA: TGTGCCAGCAGCTTTAAAGGGGGAGAGACCCAGTACTTC. Translation: CASSFKGGETQYF.